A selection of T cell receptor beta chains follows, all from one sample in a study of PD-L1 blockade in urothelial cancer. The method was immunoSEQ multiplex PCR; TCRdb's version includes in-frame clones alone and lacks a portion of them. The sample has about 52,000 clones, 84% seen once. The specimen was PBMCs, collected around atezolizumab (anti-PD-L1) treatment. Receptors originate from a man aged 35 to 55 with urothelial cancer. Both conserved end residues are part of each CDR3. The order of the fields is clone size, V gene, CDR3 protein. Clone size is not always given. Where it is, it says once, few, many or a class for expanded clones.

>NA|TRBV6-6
CASRQRSENTEAFF
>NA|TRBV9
CASSPGTGSYGYTF
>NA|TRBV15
CATSSPGYGYTF
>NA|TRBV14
CASSRWPRAFF
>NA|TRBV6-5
CASKGFGGEAFF
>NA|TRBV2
CASSEAGEGEKLFF
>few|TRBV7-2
CASSPQLNYGYTF
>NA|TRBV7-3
CASSLLAGGPDEQFF
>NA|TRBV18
CASSNLRDEQYF
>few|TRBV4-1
CASSPSGSYNEQFF
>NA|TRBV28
CASSLSSGTGGNTIYF
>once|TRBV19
CASSPRGYAYEQYF
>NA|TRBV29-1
CSVQQTYEQYF
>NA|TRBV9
CASSPMGLAGETQYF
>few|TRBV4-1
CASSQEEGVIVQYF
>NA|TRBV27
CASSSRLAGTDTQYF
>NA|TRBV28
CASGGDYEQYF
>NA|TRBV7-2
CASSPRGTAGANVLTF
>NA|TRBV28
CASRTTGPLLLNMNTEAFF
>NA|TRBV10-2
CAIKTSAIQETQYF
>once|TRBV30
CAWTPATNEKLFF
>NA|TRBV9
CASSVDDSRGGFF
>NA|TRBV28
CASSLLRLAGGTDTQYF
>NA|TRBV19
CASNSAGGADTQYF
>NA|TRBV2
CASSPTGSPGNEQFF
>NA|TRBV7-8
CASSPRQGPSTDTQYF
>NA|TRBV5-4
CASSSEGTGVGNTIYF
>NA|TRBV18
CASSPAEGNTGELFF
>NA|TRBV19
CASTPTQGLYHPQHF
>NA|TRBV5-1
CASSLTAGNQPQHF
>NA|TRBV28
CASLGLAGGEQYF
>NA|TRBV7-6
CASSSQGGNTEAFF
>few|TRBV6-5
CASSYSTGDEKLFF
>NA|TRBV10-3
CATGTSGTDTQYF
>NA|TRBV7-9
CASSLGQQNTEAFF
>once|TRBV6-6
CASSYHRDASYEQYF
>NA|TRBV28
CASSSPPGEQFF
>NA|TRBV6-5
CVSRQGATNEKLFF
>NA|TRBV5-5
CASSPRQGAFSDTEAFF
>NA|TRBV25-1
CASSERGAANGYTF
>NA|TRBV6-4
CASSEGINTEAFF
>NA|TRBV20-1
CSAATEYEQYF
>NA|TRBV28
CASSLAGSEYNEQFF
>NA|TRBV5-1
CASSSGQGSLSTDTQYF
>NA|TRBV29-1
CSGRGRGTEAFF
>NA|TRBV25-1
CASSAQGRNTEAFF
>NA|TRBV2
CASMAATEAFF
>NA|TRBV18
CASSPADREAFF
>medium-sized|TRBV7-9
CASSSGQGYQPQHF